The clone carrying this T cell receptor beta chain appeared a few times. The antigen is undetermined. The sample originates from a study of cytomegalovirus exposure and HLA in healthy donors. The overall study: Some 85 million unique TCRs from HLA-typed donors were held in an early data release.

Study-wide results and limits: Altogether, some 170 TCR beta chains were recorded as cytomegalovirus-associated. Researchers reported in a later analysis that a missense DCLRE1C variant was tied to TCR beta V- and J-gene trimming.

Both 60 Vbeta primers and 13 Jbeta primers went into the PCR. In the authors' workflow: In a later analysis, of roughly 73 million unique beta chains, 9 million to 11 million appeared in at least two donors. The protocol was immunoSEQ multiplex PCR, while the TCRdb copy is restricted to in-frame clones and leaves out a portion. The V and J calls and clone size come from that table; D and trimming were worked out from the DNA. The sample lists about 140,000 clones; about 76% were seen once. Germline values: CDR1 SQVTM, CDR2 ANQGSEA. With 7 bases clipped from V and 10 bases from J, the junction kept 12 bases outside the gene matches. The CDR3 is 13 amino acids.

The chain joins TRBV29-1 to TRBJ2-1, with TRBD1 matching 8 bases. Sequenced input: PBMCs. The source is a middle-aged woman in good health and CMV-seronegative. The CDR3 DNA reads as TGCAGCGCAACTGTAGGACAGGGATGGGAGCAGTTCTTC. This gives the protein CSATVGQGWEQFF.